The entry below gives a single T cell receptor (beta chain) sequence along with its context. This clone's antigen is unknown. No base qualities exist here, and no much larger clone lies one base off it. TCR alpha and beta CDR3 regions were amplified with the iRepertoire nested amplicon-rescue multiplex PCR (arm-PCR) platform from RNA. One-step reverse transcription and amplification used about 100-400 ng of tissue mRNA or PBMC total RNA as input. Following bead purification, Illumina adapters were added by a secondary multiplex PCR, and the libraries were gel-purified between 200 and 400 bp. The libraries contained internal 6-nucleotide barcodes that were used for demultiplexing. Sequencing of libraries was performed on an Illumina MiSeq with 2x220 or 2x250 nucleotide paired-end reads. The paper's data handling went like this. FLASH 1.2.11 was used to merge paired reads, and BWA-MEM then aligned the reads to the GRCh37 human genome before TRA and TRB reads were extracted. For V and J assignment, an IMGT-derived reference of cassette sequences and CDR3 motifs that included pseudogenes was used. Reads were translated in three frames, and productive CDR3s were defined by a C…FGXG motif without stop codons. A clonotype was defined as a unique combination of a V-J cassette pair and a CDR3 amino acid sequence. Reads were filtered by Hamming distance, with the threshold set by the sequence error rate of each sample in mapped regions. The public reads were run again by TCRdb, first through fastp at Q25 and then through MiXCR, and only productive beta chains were kept. Rows with one shared CDR3 protein collapse into an entry with the most common genes and DNA. The V and J calls, along with clone size, are taken from TCRdb and not from the paper's own processing. Recorded for this sample are approximately 120,000 distinct CDR3 sequences; approximately 23% of them occurred a single time. Approximately 16% of the sample is held by the ten biggest clonotypes.

This sample is part of a study of glioma-infiltrating T cells (TCRdb year 2016). Study-wide context: The study sequenced TCR alpha- and beta-chain repertoires from glioma tissue, from non-neoplastic brain tissue and from matched peripheral blood mononuclear cells. To gauge divergence between tissue and blood T-cell populations, every tissue-infiltrating repertoire was compared against the peripheral blood repertoire from the same patient. The paired cohort comprised three low-grade glioma patients, eight primary glioblastoma patients and three non-glioma patients contributing non-neoplastic brain tissue. Results and caveats for the whole study, not just this receptor: VJ-independent divergence between tissue and blood was found to be below expectation in non-neoplastic patients but above expectation in all gliomas, particularly low-grade gliomas. Very few CDR3 sequences were found to be shared between tissue and blood, and this scarcity was attributed to high CDR3 diversity and limited sampling. Small numbers underpinned the group comparisons: under ten glioblastoma patients, three low-grade glioma patients and three non-neoplastic patients.

The trim is 8 bases for V and 1 base for J, with a gap of 12 bases between the germline ends. Reading from cysteine to phenylalanine, the CDR3 counts 13 amino acids. Just CDR3 DNA is preserved here, 39 bases in frame from base 1. From a lookup of the germline V gene (reference sequence), CDR1 and CDR2 are LNHDA and SQIVND. The TCR comes from a human donor with low-grade glioma or glioblastoma, undergoing nonglioma brain surgery, or in good health (not recorded which). The chain couples TRBV19 to TRBJ2-7; a tentative D match to TRBD1 spans 5 bases. The sample was glioma tissue, nonneoplastic brain tissue, or PBMCs (not recorded which). At the DNA level, the sequence is TGTGCCAGTGGTACAGGAATTTCCTACGAGCAGTACTTC. It translates to CASGTGISYEQYF.